The clone carrying this T cell receptor (beta chain) was counted only a few times. As yet, its antigen is unknown. TCR alpha and TCR beta cDNA libraries with sample barcodes and UMIs came from 5'RACE using constant-segment primers. Using its own MiXCR run on the 5' RACE reads, TCRdb lists one record per CDR3 protein. The sample includes hundreds of thousands of distinct CDR3 sequences, roughly 22% of them seen just once. These data are taken from a study of T-cell memory formation after mild COVID-19. Study overall: Largely donor-specific sequence clusters came from a couple of donors. The study's findings and limits: Whereas later expanders leaned CD4+, clones contracting day 15 to 85 showed a balanced CD4/CD8 makeup. Memory sampled before infection contained some responding clones, suggesting cross-reactive memory joined.

Germline V CDR1 and CDR2: SGHAT, FQDESV (reference sequence). J lost 7 bases, V lost 4 bases, and 5 bases had no gene match. The length of the CDR3 is 14 residues. The sample taken for sequencing was PBMCs or a T cell subset sorted from them (not recorded which). V gene TRBV11-1 combines with J gene TRBJ2-1, with 9 nucleotides matching TRBD2. The TCR was taken from an adult woman who had mild COVID-19 (a few samples of this study predate the infection). Cell type and time point are not known. The CDR3, as DNA: TGTGCCAGCAGCTCACGGACTAGCGCGAATGAGCAGTTCTTC. It is translated as CASSSRTSANEQFF.